This TCR beta chain was observed in a study of T cell responses to AZD1222 COVID-19 vaccine. A remark on this clone: Its antigen is not identified.

TCRdb keeps only in-frame clones here, not all; method: immunoSEQ multiplex PCR. The sample consists of 95,000 or so clones, approximately 89% of them appearing once. Overall study results and limits: Regions left unmutated in variants are reportedly the target of nearly half of spike-specific TCRs. Regions 160-218 and 743-854 held dominance among vaccine-associated CD4 TCRs, which spanned spike. Repertoires were obtained solely post-peak T cell response.

Second-dose timings of about 4 or about 12 weeks were pooled. Specimen: peripheral blood, collected 28 days after the second AZD1222 dose. The TCR was taken from an adult who received the AZD1222 COVID-19 vaccine.

The CDR3 loop is CASSLAFGGSRGTDEQFF. The CDR3 bases are TGCGCCAGCAGCTTGGCTTTTGGGGGGAGCAGGGGCACGGATGAGCAGTTCTTC. The chain employs TRBV5-1 and TRBJ2-1, with D perhaps being TRBD1 or TRBD2 (6 bases each). Looked up from germline, CDR1 is SGHRS and CDR2 is YFSETQ. With 0 bases removed from V and 8 bases from J, the gap between germline ends came to 24 bases. CDR3 length: 18 residues.